This T cell receptor beta chain was found in a study of blood T cell repertoires in COVID-19. CDR1 is MNHNS and CDR2 is SASEGT in the germline V gene. This CDR3 spans 14 amino acids. V gave up 3 bases and J gave up 5 bases, with 11 bases separating them. The protocol was immunoSEQ multiplex PCR, while the TCRdb copy is restricted to in-frame clones and leaves out a portion. The sample records roughly 200,000 clones, about three quarters being singletons. Material for sequencing was peripheral blood. This clonotype was obtained from a woman between 65 and 79 years old with acute or convalescent COVID-19. The chain couples TRBV6-1 to TRBJ1-5; no clear D. Written as DNA, the CDR3 is TGTGCCAGCAGTGACGGTCCCCGGGATCAGCCCCAGCATTTT. This translates into CASSDGPRDQPQHF.